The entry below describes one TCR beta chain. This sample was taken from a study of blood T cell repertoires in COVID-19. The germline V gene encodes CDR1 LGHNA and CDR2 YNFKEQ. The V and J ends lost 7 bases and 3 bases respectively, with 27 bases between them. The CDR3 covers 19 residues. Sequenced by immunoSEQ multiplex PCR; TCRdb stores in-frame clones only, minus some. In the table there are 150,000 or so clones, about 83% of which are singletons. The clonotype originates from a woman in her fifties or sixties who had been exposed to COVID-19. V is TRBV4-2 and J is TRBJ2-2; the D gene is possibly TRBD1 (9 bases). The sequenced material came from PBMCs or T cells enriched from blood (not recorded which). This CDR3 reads CASTPVHGGGQGDTGELFF. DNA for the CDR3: TGTGCCAGCACCCCCGTGCACGGGGGGGGACAGGGCGACACCGGGGAGCTGTTTTTT.